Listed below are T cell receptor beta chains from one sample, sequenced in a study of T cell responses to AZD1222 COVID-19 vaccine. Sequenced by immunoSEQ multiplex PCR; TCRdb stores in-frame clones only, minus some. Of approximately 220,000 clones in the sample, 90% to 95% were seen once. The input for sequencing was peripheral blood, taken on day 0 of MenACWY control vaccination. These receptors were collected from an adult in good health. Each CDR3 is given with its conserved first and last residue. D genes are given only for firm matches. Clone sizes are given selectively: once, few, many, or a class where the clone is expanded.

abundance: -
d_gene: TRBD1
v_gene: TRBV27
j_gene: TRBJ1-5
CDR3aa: CASSLDRGPGQPQHF
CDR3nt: TGTGCCAGCAGTTTAGACAGGGGGCCAGGACAGCCCCAGCATTTT

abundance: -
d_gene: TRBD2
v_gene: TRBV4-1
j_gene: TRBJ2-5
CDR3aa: CASSQEGAGGPQYF
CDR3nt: TGCGCCAGCAGCCAAGAAGGTGCGGGGGGGCCCCAGTACTTC

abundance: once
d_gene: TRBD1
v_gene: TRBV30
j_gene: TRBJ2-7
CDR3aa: CAWSVGQAYEQYF
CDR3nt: TGTGCCTGGAGTGTAGGACAGGCCTACGAGCAGTACTTC

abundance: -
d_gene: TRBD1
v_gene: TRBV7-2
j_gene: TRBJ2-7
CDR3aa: CASREQQGAYEQYF
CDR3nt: TGTGCCAGCAGGGAACAACAGGGGGCCTACGAGCAGTACTTC

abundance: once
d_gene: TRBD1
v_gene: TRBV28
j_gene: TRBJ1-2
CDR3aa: CASMMTGGDYGYTF
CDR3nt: TGTGCCAGCATGATGACAGGGGGCGACTATGGCTACACCTTC

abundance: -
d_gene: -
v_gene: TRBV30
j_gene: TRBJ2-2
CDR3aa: CAWRRDNTGELFF
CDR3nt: TGTGCCTGGAGAAGGGATAACACCGGGGAGCTGTTTTTT

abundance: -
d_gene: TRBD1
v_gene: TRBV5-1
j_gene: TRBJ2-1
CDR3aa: CASSPTGQSYNEQFF
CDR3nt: TGCGCCAGCAGCCCGACGGGACAGTCATACAATGAGCAGTTCTTC

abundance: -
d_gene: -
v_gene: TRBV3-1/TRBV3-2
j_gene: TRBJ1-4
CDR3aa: CASSQTVDWGKLFF
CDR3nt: TGTGCCAGCAGCCAAACGGTGGATTGGGGAAAACTGTTTTTT

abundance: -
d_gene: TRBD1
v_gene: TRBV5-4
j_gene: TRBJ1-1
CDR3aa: CASSKTGGLNTEAFF
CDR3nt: TGTGCCAGCAGCAAGACAGGGGGCCTGAACACTGAAGCTTTCTTT

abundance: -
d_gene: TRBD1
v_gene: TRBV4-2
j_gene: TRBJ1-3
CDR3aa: CASSQTGPSSGNTIYF
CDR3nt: TGTGCCAGCAGCCAGACAGGGCCTAGCTCTGGAAACACCATATATTTT

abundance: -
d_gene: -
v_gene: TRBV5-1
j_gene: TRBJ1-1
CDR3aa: CASSLAPGGNTEAFF
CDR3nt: TGCGCCAGCAGCTTGGCCCCGGGTGGGAACACTGAAGCTTTCTTT

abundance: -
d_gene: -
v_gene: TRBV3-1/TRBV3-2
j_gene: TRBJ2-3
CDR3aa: CASSHYNRADTQYF
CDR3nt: TGTGCCAGCAGCCACTATAATCGGGCAGATACGCAGTATTTT

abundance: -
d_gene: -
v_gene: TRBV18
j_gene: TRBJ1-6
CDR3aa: CASSPAEFPYNSPLHF
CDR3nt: TGTGCCAGCTCACCGGCGGAATTTCCGTATAATTCACCCCTCCACTTT

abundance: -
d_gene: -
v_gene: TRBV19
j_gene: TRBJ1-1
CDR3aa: CATQGGWTEAFF
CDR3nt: TGTGCCACCCAAGGGGGGTGGACTGAAGCTTTCTTT

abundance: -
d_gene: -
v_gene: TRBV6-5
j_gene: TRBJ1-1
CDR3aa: CASRGPMTEAFF
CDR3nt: TGTGCCAGCAGAGGCCCGATGACTGAAGCTTTCTTT

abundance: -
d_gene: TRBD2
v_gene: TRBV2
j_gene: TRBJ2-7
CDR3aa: CASSGGHYEQYF
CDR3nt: TGTGCCAGTAGCGGGGGGCACTACGAGCAGTACTTC

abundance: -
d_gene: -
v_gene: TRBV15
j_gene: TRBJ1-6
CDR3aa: CATRIQTDSPLHF
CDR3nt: TGTGCCACCAGAATTCAGACAGATTCACCCCTCCACTTT

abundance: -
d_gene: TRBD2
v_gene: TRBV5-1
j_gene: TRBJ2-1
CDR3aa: CASSLGSSGGAGEQFF
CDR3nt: TGCGCCAGCAGCTTGGGGTCTAGCGGGGGGGCCGGTGAGCAGTTCTTC

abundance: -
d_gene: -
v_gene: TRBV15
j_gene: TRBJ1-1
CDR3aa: CATSRETEALNTEAFF
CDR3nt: TGTGCCACCAGCAGAGAAACAGAAGCTTTGAACACTGAAGCTTTCTTT

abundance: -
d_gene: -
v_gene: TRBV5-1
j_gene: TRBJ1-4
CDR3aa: CASSVSGHPNEKLFF
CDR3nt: TGCGCCAGCAGTGTGTCGGGACATCCTAATGAAAAACTGTTTTTT

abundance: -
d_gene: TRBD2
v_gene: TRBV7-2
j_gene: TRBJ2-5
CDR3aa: CASSRTSGGAGKTQYF
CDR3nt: TGTGCCAGCAGCCGGACGAGCGGGGGGGCAGGGAAGACCCAGTACTTC

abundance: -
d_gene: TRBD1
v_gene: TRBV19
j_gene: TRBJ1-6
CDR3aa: CASSGQGRSPLHF
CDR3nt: TGTGCCAGTAGTGGACAGGGACGTTCACCCCTCCACTTT

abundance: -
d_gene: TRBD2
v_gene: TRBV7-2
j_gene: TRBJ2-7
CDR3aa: CASSLSGGRQTYEQYF
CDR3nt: TGTGCCAGCAGCTTAAGCGGGGGCCGCCAAACCTACGAGCAGTACTTC

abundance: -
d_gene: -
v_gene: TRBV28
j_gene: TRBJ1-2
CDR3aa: CASRFQGEANYGYTF
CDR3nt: TGTGCCAGCAGGTTCCAGGGCGAGGCAAACTATGGCTACACCTTC

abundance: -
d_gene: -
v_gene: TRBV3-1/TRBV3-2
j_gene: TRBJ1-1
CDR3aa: CASSQGNTEAFF
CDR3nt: TGTGCCAGCAGTCAGGGAAACACTGAAGCTTTCTTT

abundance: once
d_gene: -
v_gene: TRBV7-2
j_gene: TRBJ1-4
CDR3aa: CASSYGTTATNEKLFF
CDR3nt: TGTGCCAGCAGTTACGGGACTACCGCAACTAATGAAAAACTGTTTTTT

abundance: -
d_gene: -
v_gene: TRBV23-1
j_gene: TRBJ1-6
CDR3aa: CASSLSRTSSYNSPLHF
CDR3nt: TGCGCCAGCAGTCTATCCAGGACGAGCTCCTATAATTCACCCCTCCACTTT

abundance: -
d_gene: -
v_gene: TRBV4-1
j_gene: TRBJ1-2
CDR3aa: CASSHTGVVDYGYTF
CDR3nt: TGCGCCAGCAGCCACACGGGGGTAGTCGACTATGGCTACACCTTC